The 13 T cell receptor beta chains in this list originate from one sample, sequenced in a study of blood T cells in healthy people across ages. The second PCR ran roughly 6 to 11 cycles with a sample-barcoded 5' primer and J-beta primers. TCRdb passed the 5' RACE reads through MiXCR, listing each CDR3 protein once. The sample has roughly 1,100,000 distinct CDR3 sequences, about 23% seen once. This same sample was also taken into another study, of T cells of mothers and their children.

The source material was blood. The receptors here all came from a girl aged 2-9 years in good health.

This clonotype turned up a few times. The chain uses TRBV15 and TRBJ2-5, with a tentative D call TRBD2 (7 bases). Germline CDR1 and CDR2: LNHNV and YYDKDF (reference sequence). V was trimmed by 0 bases and J by 5 bases, leaving 13 bases between them. The CDR3 extends over 15 amino acids. CDR3 region: CATSRDWEGGETQYF. The CDR3, as DNA: TGTGCCACCAGCAGAGATTGGGAGGGGGGGGAGACCCAGTACTTC.

The chain uses TRBV29-1 and TRBJ2-5; TRBD1 matches 8 bases. Germline trimming cut 4 bases from V and 5 bases from J; bases unmatched to any gene: 6. CDR1 SQVTM and CDR2 ANQGSEA come from the germline V gene. CDR3 length: 13 amino acids. CDR3 nucleotide sequence: TGCAGCGTTGCCGAGGACAGGGTGGAGACCCAGTACTTC. It translates to CSVAEDRVETQYF.

This clonotype occurred a few times. The chain couples TRBV29-1 to TRBJ2-3; D gene ambiguous. Trimming stripped 2 bases from V and 1 base from J, with 10 bases between. Germline V gives CDR1 SQVTM, CDR2 ANQGSEA. The CDR3 extends over 14 amino acids. The CDR3 reads CSVEFPERTDTQYF. CDR3 nucleotides: TGCAGCGTTGAATTTCCGGAACGCACAGATACGCAGTATTTT.

In its sample, this clonotype was seen a few times. The gene calls are TRBV5-1 and TRBJ1-6; the D is unclear. Germline V CDR1 and CDR2: SGHRS, YFSETQ. The V end lost 2 bases, the J end lost 7 bases, and 10 bases lay between the germline ends. The CDR3 sequence is 14 residues long. The DNA of the CDR3 is TGCGCCAGCAGCTTTTGGAGCCCCAATTCACCCCTCCACTTT. Translating gives CASSFWSPNSPLHF.

V gene TRBV7-3 combines with J gene TRBJ2-5; 9 positions match TRBD2. The J call may be mistaken, given a closer DNA end match to TRBJ2-7. CDR3 length: 16 amino acids. Germline lookup yields CDR1 SGHTA and CDR2 FQGTGA. In DNA, the CDR3 is TGTGCCAGCAGCAGCCCCGGGACTAGCCGACCCTACGAGCAGTACTTC. Amino acids: CASSSPGTSRPYEQYF.

The V call is TRBV5-8, the J call TRBJ2-5; perhaps TRBD1 as D (5 bases). Germline V gene data show CDR1 as SGHTS and CDR2 as YDEGEE. This CDR3 is built from 15 residues. Trimming took off 1 base at V and 1 base at J, with 11 bases between the two ends. CDR3 coding DNA: TGTGCCAGCAGCTTGCTCCGGACAATCCAAGAGACCCAGTACTTC. Its translation is CASSLLRTIQETQYF. The whole variable domain, remainder taken from reference TRBV5-8 and TRBJ2-5, is EAGVTQSPTHLIKTRGQQATLRCSPISGHTSVYWYQQALGLGLQFLLWYDEGEERNRGNFPPRFSGRQFPNYSSELNVNALELEDSALYLCASSLLRTIQETQYFGPGTRLLVL.

This clonotype showed up just a few times. The chain has TRBV6-5 and TRBJ2-5; 8 nucleotides agree with TRBD2. From germline, CDR1 is MNHEY and CDR2 SVGAGI. The CDR3 runs 15 residues. V gave up 5 bases and J gave up 2 bases; unmatched junction bases: 7. In DNA form, the CDR3 reads TGTGCCAGCAGTCCCCTTAGCGGGGAGCAAGAGACCCAGTACTTC. Translation gives CASSPLSGEQETQYF.

As DNA, the CDR3 is TGTGCCAGCAGCTTGGGTCTACAACAAGAGACCCAGTACTTC. This gives the protein CASSLGLQQETQYF. The chain links TRBV5-6 to TRBJ2-5, with D unclear. Germline V gene lookup returns CDR1 SGHDT and CDR2 YYEEEE. Between the trimmed V and J ends, which lost 0 bases and 2 bases, there was a span of 8 bases. CDR3 length equals 14 residues.

The CDR3 spells CSAPRGYNEKLFF. The CDR3 DNA follows: TGCAGTGCTCCCCGGGGGTACAACGAAAAACTGTTTTTT. The rearrangement links TRBV20-1 to TRBJ1-4; maybe TRBD1 (5 bases). The CDR3 is made up of 13 amino acids. V was shortened by 5 bases and J by 8 bases, with 15 bases between the two germline ends. Germline V gene sequence: CDR1 DFQATT, CDR2 SNEGSKA (reference sequence).

This sequence joins TRBV7-9 and TRBJ1-1; 7 bases line up with TRBD1. This CDR3 has 16 residues. CDR1 and CDR2 from the germline V gene are SEHNR and FQNEAQ (reference sequence). J gave up 1 base and V 5 bases, and 10 bases lay outside the gene matches. CDR3: CASSRATGFANTEAFF. The CDR3 DNA reads as TGTGCCAGCAGCCGGGCGACAGGGTTCGCGAACACTGAAGCTTTCTTT.

This clonotype came up a few times. The junction departs from the called germline gene at one end, perhaps through a read error. V and J are TRBV7-3 and TRBJ1-5; D gene ambiguous. The CDR3 covers 17 residues. Germline-derived CDR1 and CDR2 are SGHTA and FQGTGA. CDR3: CATSPGRPHVPNQPQHF. CDR3 in DNA: TGTGCCACCAGCCCCGGTCGGCCACATGTACCGAATCAGCCCCAGCATTTT.

This clonotype occurred a few times. The J gene is TRBJ2-2, the V gene TRBV6-5; possibly TRBD2 for D (5 bases). CDR3 length: 14 amino acids. Germline CDR1 is MNHEY and CDR2 is SVGAGI. V was clipped by 6 bases and J by 4 bases, with 12 bases between them. The CDR3 DNA reads as TGTGCCAGCAGATTAACTAGAGGCACCGGGGAGCTGTTTTTT. It codes for CASRLTRGTGELFF.

The chain links TRBV29-1 to TRBJ2-7, with D tentatively TRBD2 (5 bases). Looked up from germline, CDR1 is SQVTM and CDR2 is ANQGSEA. The length of the CDR3 is 14 residues. V lost 3 bases to trimming and J lost 0 bases, with 12 bases between them. CDR3 residues: CSVETSGPSYEQYF. DNA of the CDR3: TGCAGCGTTGAGACGAGCGGACCCTCCTACGAGCAGTACTTC.